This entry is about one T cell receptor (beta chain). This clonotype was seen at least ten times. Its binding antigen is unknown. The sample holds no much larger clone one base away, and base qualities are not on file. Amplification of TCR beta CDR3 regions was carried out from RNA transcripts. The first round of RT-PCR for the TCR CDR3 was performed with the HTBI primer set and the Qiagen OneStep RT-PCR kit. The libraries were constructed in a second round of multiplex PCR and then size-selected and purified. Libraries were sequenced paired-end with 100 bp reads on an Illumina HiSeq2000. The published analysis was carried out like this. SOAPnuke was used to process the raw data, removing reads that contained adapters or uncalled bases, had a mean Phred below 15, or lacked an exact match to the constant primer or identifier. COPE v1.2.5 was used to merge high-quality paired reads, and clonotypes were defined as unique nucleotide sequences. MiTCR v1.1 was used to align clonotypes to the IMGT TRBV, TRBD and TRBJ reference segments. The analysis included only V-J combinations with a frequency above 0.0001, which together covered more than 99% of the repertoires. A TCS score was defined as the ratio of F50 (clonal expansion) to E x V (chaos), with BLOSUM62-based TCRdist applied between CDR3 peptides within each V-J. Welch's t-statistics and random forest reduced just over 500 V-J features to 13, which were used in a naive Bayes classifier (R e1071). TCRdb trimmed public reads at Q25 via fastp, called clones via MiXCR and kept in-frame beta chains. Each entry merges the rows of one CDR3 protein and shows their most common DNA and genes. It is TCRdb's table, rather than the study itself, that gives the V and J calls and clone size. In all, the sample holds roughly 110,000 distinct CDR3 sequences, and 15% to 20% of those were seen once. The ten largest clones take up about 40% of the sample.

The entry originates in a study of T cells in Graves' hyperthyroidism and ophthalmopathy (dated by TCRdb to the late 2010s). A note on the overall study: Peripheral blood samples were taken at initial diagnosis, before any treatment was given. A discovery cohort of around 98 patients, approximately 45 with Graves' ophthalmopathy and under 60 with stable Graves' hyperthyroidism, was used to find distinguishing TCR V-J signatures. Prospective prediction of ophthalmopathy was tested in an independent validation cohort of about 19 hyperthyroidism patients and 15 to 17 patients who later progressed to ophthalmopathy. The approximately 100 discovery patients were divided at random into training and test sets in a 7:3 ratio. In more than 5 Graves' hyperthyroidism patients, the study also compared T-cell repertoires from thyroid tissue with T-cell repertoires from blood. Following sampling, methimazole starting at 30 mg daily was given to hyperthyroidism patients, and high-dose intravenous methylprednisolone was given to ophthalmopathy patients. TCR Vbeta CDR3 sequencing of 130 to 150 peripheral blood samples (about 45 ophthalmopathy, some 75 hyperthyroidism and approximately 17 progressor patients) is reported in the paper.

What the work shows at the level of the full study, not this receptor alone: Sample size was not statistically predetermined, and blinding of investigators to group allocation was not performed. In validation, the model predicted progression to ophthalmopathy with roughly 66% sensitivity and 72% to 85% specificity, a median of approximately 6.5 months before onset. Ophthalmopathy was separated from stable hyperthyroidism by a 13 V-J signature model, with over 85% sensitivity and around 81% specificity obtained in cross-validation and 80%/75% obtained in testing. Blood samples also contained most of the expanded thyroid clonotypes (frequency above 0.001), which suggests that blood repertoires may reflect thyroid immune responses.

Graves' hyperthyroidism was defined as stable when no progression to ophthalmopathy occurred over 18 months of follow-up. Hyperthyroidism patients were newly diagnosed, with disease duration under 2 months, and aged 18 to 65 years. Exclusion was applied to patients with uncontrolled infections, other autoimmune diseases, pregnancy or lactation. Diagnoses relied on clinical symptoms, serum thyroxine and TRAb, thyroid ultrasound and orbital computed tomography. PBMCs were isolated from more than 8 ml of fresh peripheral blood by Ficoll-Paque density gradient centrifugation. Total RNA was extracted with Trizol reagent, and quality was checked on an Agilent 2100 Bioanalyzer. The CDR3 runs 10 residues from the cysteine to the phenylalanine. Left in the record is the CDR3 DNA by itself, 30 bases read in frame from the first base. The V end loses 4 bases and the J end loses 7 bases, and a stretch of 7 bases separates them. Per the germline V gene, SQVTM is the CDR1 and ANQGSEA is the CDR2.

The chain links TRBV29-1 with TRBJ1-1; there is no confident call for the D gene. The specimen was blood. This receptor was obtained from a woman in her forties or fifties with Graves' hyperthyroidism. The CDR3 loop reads CSVAQVEAFF. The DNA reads TGCAGCGTTGCGCAGGTTGAAGCTTTCTTT.